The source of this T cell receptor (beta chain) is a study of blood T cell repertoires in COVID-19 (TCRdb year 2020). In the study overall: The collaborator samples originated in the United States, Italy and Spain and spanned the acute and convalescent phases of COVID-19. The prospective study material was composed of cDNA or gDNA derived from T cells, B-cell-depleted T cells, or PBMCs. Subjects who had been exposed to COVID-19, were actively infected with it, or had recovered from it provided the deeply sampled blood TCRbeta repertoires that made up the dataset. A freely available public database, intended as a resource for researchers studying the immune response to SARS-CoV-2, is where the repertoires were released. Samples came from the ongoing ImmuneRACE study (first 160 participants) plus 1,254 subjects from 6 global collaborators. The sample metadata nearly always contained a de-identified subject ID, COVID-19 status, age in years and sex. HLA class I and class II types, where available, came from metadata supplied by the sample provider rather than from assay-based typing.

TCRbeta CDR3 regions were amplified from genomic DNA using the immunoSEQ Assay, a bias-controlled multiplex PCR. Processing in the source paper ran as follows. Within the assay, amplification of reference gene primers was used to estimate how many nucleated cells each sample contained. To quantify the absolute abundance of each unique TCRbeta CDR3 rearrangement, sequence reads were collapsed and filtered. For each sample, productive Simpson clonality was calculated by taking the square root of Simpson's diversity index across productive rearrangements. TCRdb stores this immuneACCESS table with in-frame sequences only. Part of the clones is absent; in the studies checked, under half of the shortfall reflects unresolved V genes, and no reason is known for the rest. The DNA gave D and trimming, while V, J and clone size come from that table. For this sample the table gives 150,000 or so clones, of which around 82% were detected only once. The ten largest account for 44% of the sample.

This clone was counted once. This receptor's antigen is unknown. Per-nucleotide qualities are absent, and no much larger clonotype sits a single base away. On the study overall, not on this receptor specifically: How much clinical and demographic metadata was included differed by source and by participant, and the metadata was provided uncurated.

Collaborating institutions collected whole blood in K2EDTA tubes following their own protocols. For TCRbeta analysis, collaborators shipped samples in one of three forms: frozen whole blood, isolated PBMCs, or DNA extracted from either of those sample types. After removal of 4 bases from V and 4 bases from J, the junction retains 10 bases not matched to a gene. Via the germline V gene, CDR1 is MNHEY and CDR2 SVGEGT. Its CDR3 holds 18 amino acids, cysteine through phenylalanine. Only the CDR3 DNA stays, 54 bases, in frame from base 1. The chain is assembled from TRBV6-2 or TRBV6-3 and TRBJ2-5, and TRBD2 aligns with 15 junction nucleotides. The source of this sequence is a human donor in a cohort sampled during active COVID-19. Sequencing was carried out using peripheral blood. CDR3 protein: CASSWTSGRAGARETQYF. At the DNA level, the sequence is TGTGCCAGCAGTTGGACTAGCGGGAGGGCCGGAGCGAGAGAGACCCAGTACTTC.